This is a list of T cell receptor beta chains from one sample in a study of blood T cell repertoires in COVID-19. Some clones are missing from TCRdb's copy, which holds only in-frame ones; the method was immunoSEQ multiplex PCR. The table includes around 84,000 clones, roughly 77% detected once. Sequenced input: peripheral blood. The receptors here all came from a middle-aged man with active or convalescent COVID-19. Each CDR3 is given with its conserved first and last residue. A D gene is named only where the DNA matches it firmly. Clone size is stated in some rows and not others, as once, few, many or a class when expanded.

cdr3_aa cdr3_nt clone_size v_call d_call j_call
CASSRVTGSTEAFF TGTGCCAGCAGCCGCGTGACCGGGAGCACTGAAGCTTTCTTT . TRBV7-9 . TRBJ1-1
CASSPQVQGENEKLFF TGTGCCAGCAGCCCCCAAGTTCAGGGTGAGAATGAAAAACTGTTTTTT . TRBV9 . TRBJ1-4
CASSTKPPVRDTEAFF TGTGCCAGCAGCACCAAGCCCCCGGTTCGGGATACTGAAGCTTTCTTT . TRBV7-6 . TRBJ1-1
CASSLGAMNYGYTF TGTGCCAGCAGCTTAGGCGCGATGAACTATGGCTACACCTTC . TRBV11-2 . TRBJ1-2
CASSMLQGSTDTQYF TGTGCCAGTAGTATGCTCCAGGGTAGCACAGATACGCAGTATTTT . TRBV19 . TRBJ2-3
CASSPGGGGTDTQYF TGTGCCAGCAGCCCAGGCGGGGGGGGCACAGATACGCAGTATTTT . TRBV11-3 TRBD2 TRBJ2-3
CASSVGPSGEQYF TGTGCCAGCAGCGTAGGGCCTAGCGGCGAGCAGTACTTC . TRBV9 TRBD2 TRBJ2-7
CASSLPGQGNGGELFF TGTGCCAGCAGCTTACCCGGACAGGGGAATGGCGGGGAGCTGTTTTTT . TRBV7-3 TRBD1 TRBJ2-2
CASSLGSNYGYTF TGTGCCAGCAGCTTGGGCAGTAACTATGGCTACACCTTC . TRBV5-4 . TRBJ1-2
CASRGQGLTGELFF TGTGCCAGCAGAGGACAGGGTCTGACCGGGGAGCTGTTTTTT few TRBV6-4 TRBD1 TRBJ2-2
CASSIIGDSYEQYF TGTGCCAGTAGTATAATCGGGGACTCCTACGAGCAGTACTTC few TRBV19 . TRBJ2-7
CASSQDAGQSIGELFF TGCGCCAGCAGCCAAGACGCCGGACAGTCAATCGGGGAGCTGTTTTTT . TRBV4-1 . TRBJ2-2
CASSPLSTSGTKETQYF TGTGCCAGCAGCCCACTCTCGACTAGCGGGACGAAAGAGACCCAGTACTTC . TRBV7-8 TRBD2 TRBJ2-5
CASSYPRQGGYGYTF TGTGCCAGCAGTTACCCGCGACAGGGGGGCTATGGCTACACCTTC . TRBV6-2/TRBV6-3 TRBD1 TRBJ1-2
CASSVGSTEAFF TGCGCCAGCAGCGTAGGGAGTACTGAAGCTTTCTTT . TRBV10-2 . TRBJ1-1
CASSLGDRGSETQYF TGTGCCAGCAGCTTGGGAGACAGGGGCTCGGAGACCCAGTACTTC . TRBV5-4 TRBD1 TRBJ2-5
CASSYGGNQETQYF TGTGCCAGCAGTTACGGGGGGAACCAAGAGACCCAGTACTTC . TRBV6-6 . TRBJ2-5
CASSYLKRTGTSGPSEQYF TGTGCCAGCAGTTACTTGAAAAGGACCGGGACTAGCGGGCCCAGCGAGCAGTACTTC . TRBV6-2/TRBV6-3 TRBD2 TRBJ2-7
CASSSRLAENTGELFF TGTGCCAGCAGCTCCCGACTAGCGGAGAACACCGGGGAGCTGTTTTTT few TRBV7-6 TRBD2 TRBJ2-2
CASSLVGSTGEQYF TGTGCCAGCAGCTTAGTGGGCAGCACCGGCGAGCAGTACTTC few TRBV7-9 . TRBJ2-7
CASSVAASGGYEQYF TGTGCCAGCAGCGTAGCGGCTAGCGGGGGCTACGAGCAGTACTTC . TRBV9 TRBD2 TRBJ2-7
CASSLAGLTTEAFF TGTGCCAGCAGCTTGGCGGGACTAACCACTGAAGCTTTCTTT . TRBV5-4 . TRBJ1-1
CASSLGSGTHYNEQFF TGTGCCAGCAGCTTGGGGTCAGGAACCCACTACAATGAGCAGTTCTTC . TRBV5-6 . TRBJ2-1
CAITEGQGGLYEQYF TGTGCCATCACCGAGGGACAGGGGGGCCTGTACGAGCAGTACTTC . TRBV10-3 TRBD1 TRBJ2-7
CASTYSGQAPYGYTF TGTGCCAGCACCTACTCGGGACAGGCCCCCTATGGCTACACCTTC few TRBV6-5 TRBD1 TRBJ1-2
CASSLSGTGGTGELFF TGTGCCAGCAGCTTATCCGGGACAGGGGGCACCGGGGAGCTGTTTTTT . TRBV5-4 TRBD1 TRBJ2-2
CACAPGAYEQYF TGTGCCTGCGCACCGGGGGCCTACGAGCAGTACTTC . TRBV30 . TRBJ2-7
CASSQENYGYTF TGTGCCAGCTCACAGGAGAACTATGGCTACACCTTC . TRBV18 . TRBJ1-2
CASSPRTGPTGELFF TGTGCCAGCTCACCTCGGACAGGGCCCACCGGGGAGCTGTTTTTT . TRBV18 TRBD1 TRBJ2-2
CASLKGQLGGYTF TGTGCCAGCCTGAAGGGACAACTGGGTGGCTACACCTTC . TRBV6-5 . TRBJ1-2
CASSEYGRVGEKLFF TGTGCCAGCAGTGAATACGGCAGGGTGGGTGAAAAACTGTTTTTT . TRBV25-1 . TRBJ1-4
CASSLSSGGLRTDTQYF TGTGCCAGCAGTTTATCTAGCGGGGGACTACGCACAGATACGCAGTATTTT . TRBV27 TRBD2 TRBJ2-3
CASSRPTGEQETQYF TGCGCCAGCAGCCGTCCGACAGGGGAACAAGAGACCCAGTACTTC . TRBV5-1 TRBD1 TRBJ2-5
CASSSPRQNTGELFF TGTGCCAGCAGCTCCCCCAGACAGAACACCGGGGAGCTGTTTTTT . TRBV11-3 . TRBJ2-2
CASSLTGKNTEAFF TGTGCCAGCAGCTTAACTGGCAAGAACACTGAAGCTTTCTTT . TRBV7-3 . TRBJ1-1
CASSLNGGQDEQFF TGTGCCAGCAGCTTAAACGGGGGGCAGGATGAGCAGTTCTTC . TRBV7-2 . TRBJ2-1
CASSYSKGWDTGELFF TGTGCCAGCAGTTACTCTAAGGGGTGGGACACCGGGGAGCTGTTTTTT . TRBV6-5 . TRBJ2-2
CASRGLAGGPVETQYF TGCGCCAGCCGGGGACTAGCGGGGGGGCCGGTAGAGACCCAGTACTTC . TRBV10-2 TRBD2 TRBJ2-5
CASSLARFAAGAFF TGTGCCAGCAGCTTAGCTAGGTTTGCAGCGGGTGCTTTCTTT . TRBV7-2 . TRBJ1-1
CASSSLGTSAKQYF TGTGCCAGCAGTTCCCTTGGGACTAGCGCTAAGCAGTACTTC . TRBV27 TRBD2 TRBJ2-7
CASSELGLAGAKNTNTGELFF TGTGCCAGCAGTGAATTGGGACTAGCGGGGGCCAAAAACACGAACACCGGGGAGCTGTTTTTT . TRBV2 TRBD2 TRBJ2-2
CASGAVETEQYF TGTGCCAGCGGGGCAGTGGAAACCGAGCAGTACTTC . TRBV2 . TRBJ2-7
CASSVTGGVNQPQHF TGTGCCAGTAGTGTCACAGGGGGCGTCAATCAGCCCCAGCATTTT . TRBV19 TRBD1 TRBJ1-5
CASSVEDGQPQHF TGTGCCAGCAGCGTAGAAGATGGCCAGCCCCAGCATTTT few TRBV9 . TRBJ1-5
CASSQGLADEQFF TGCGCCAGCAGCCAAGGTCTAGCGGATGAGCAGTTCTTC . TRBV4-3 TRBD2 TRBJ2-1
CASSSQWGSKAFF TGTGCCAGCAGTTCCCAGTGGGGCAGTAAAGCTTTCTTT once TRBV12-3/TRBV12-4 . TRBJ1-1